What follows describes a single T cell receptor beta chain. The target antigen is unknown. The sample comes from a study of long-term antiretroviral therapy in people with HIV. General study results and limits: Diversity remained lower than transplant donor controls, even though it increased after ART. All blood samples came from the years 2004 to 2017, possibly under older ART regimens.

J lost 2 bases, V lost 5 bases, and 10 bases had no gene match. CDR1 is SGHDT and CDR2 is YYEEEE in the germline V gene. The CDR3 covers 16 residues. Sequencing used immunoSEQ v3.0 at survey level. Per-sample targets for sequencing were roughly 40,000-50,000 T-cell genomes. Clones were read by immunoSEQ multiplex PCR, and TCRdb kept only the in-frame ones, dropping some. The sample consists of about 25,000 clones, over 90% of them appearing once. The clonotype originates from a woman in her thirties or forties with HIV. This chain joins TRBV5-6 and TRBJ1-2, with 9 positions matching TRBD1. The sample consisted of unsorted PBMCs, taken 7.6 years after starting antiretroviral therapy. CDR3 nucleotide sequence: TGTGCCAGCAGAGATAAGGTGGGGACAGGGAACTATGGCTACACCTTC. It codes for CASRDKVGTGNYGYTF.